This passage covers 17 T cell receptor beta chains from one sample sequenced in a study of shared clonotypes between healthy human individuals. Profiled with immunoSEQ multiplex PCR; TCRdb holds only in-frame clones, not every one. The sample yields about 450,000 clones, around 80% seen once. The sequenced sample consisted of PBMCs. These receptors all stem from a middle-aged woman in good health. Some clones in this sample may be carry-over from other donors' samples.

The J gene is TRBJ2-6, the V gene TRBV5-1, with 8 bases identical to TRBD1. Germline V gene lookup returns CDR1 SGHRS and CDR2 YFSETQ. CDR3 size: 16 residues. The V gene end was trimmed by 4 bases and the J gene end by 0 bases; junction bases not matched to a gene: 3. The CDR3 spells CASSVDRDSGANVLTF. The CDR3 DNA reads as TGCGCCAGCAGCGTGGACAGGGACTCTGGGGCCAACGTCCTGACTTTC.

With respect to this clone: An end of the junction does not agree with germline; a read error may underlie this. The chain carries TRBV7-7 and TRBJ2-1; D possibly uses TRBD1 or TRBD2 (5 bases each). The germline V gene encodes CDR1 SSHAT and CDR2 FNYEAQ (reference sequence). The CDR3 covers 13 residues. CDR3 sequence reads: CASSQQRGNEQFF. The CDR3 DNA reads TGTGCTAGCAGCCAACAGAGGGGTAATGAGCAGTTCTTC.

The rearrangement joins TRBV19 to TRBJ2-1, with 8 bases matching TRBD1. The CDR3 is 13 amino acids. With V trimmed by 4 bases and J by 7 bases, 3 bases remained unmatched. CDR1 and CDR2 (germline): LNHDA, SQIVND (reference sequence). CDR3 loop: CASSRTGRNEQFF. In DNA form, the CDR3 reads TGTGCCAGTAGTAGGACAGGGCGAAATGAGCAGTTCTTC.

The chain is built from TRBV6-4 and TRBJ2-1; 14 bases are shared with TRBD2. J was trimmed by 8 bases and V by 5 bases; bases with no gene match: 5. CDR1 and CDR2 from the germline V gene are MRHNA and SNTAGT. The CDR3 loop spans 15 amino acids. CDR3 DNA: TGTGCCAGCAGTCGCGGGACTAGCGGGAGCCATGAGCAGTTCTTC. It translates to CASSRGTSGSHEQFF.

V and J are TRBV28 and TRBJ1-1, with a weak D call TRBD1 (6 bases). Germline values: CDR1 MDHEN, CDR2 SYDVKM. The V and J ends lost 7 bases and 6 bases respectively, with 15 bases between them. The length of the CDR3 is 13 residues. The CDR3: CASTHRVSAEAFF. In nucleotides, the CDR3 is TGTGCCAGCACTCACAGGGTGTCCGCTGAAGCTTTCTTT.

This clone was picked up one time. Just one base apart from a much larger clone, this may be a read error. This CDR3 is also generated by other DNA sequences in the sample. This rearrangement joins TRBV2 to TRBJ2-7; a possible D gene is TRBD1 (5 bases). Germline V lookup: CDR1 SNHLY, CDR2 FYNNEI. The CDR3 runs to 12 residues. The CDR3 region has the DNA TGTGCCAGCAGTGAACAGGGATACGAACAGTACTTC. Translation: CASSEQGYEQYF.

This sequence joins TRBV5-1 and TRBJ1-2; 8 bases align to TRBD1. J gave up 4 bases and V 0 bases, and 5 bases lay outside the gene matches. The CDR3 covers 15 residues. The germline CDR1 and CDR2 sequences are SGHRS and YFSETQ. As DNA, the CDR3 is TGCGCCAGCAGCTTGGAGGGACAGGAAATCTATGGCTACACCTTC. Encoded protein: CASSLEGQEIYGYTF.

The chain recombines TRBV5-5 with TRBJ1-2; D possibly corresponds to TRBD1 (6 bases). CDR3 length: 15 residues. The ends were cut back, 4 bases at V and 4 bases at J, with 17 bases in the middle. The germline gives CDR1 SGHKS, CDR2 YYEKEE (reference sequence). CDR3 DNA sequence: TGTGCCAGCAGCGGCGGACAGCGGCAGTTCTATGGCTACACCTTC. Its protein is CASSGGQRQFYGYTF.

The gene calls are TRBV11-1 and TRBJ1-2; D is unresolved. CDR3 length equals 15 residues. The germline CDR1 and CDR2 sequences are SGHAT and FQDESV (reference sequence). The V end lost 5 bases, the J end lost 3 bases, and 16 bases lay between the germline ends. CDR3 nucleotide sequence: TGTGCCAGCAGCCCCGGTCGCGACTGGGACTATGGCTACACCTTC. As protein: CASSPGRDWDYGYTF.

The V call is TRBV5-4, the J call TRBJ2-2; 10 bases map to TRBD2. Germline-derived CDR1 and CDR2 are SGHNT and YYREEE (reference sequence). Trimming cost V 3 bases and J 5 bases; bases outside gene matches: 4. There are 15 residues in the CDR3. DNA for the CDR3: TGTGCCAGCAGCTATAGCGGGAGGTTGACCGGGGAGCTGTTTTTT. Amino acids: CASSYSGRLTGELFF. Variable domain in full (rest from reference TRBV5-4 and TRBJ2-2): ETGVTQSPTHLIKTRGQQVTLRCSSQSGHNTVSWYQQALGQGPQFIFQYYREEENGRGNFPPRFSGLQFPNYSSELNVNALELDDSALYLCASSYSGRLTGELFFGEGSRLTVL.

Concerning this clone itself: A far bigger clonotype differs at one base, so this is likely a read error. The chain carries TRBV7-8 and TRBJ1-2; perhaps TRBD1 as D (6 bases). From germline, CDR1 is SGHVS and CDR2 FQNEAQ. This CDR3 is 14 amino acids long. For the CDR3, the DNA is TGTGCCAGAAGCTTAAAGCGGACAGACTATGGCTACACCTTC. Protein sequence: CARSLKRTDYGYTF.

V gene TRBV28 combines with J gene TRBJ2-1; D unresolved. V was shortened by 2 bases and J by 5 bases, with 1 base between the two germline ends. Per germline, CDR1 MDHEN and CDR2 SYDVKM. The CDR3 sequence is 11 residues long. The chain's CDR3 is CASSLDNEQFF. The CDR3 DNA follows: TGTGCCAGCAGTTTAGACAATGAGCAGTTCTTC.

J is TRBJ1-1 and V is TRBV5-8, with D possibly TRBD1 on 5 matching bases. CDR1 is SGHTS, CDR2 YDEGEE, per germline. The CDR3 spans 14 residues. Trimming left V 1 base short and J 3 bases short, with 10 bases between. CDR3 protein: CASSLYRGYTEAFF. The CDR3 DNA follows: TGTGCCAGCAGCTTGTACCGGGGGTACACTGAAGCTTTCTTT.

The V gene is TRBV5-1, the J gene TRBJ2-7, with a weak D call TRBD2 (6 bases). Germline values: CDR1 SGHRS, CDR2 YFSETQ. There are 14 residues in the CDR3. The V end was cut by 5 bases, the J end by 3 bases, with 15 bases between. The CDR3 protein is CASRASRAGYEQYF. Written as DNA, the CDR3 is TGCGCCAGCAGAGCGTCTAGAGCGGGCTACGAGCAGTACTTC.

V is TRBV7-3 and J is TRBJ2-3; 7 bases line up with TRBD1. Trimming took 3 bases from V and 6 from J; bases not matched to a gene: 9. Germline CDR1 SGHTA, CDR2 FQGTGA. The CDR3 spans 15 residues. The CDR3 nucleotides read TGTGCCAGCAGCTTCTCGTCGATACAGGGGGATACGCAGTATTTT. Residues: CASSFSSIQGDTQYF.

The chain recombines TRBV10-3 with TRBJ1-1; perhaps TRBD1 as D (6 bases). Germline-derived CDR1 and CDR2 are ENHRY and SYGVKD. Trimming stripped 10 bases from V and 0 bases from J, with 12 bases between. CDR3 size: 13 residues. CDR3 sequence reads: CATRQDMNTEAFF. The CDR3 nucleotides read TGTGCCACCCGACAGGACATGAACACTGAAGCTTTCTTT.

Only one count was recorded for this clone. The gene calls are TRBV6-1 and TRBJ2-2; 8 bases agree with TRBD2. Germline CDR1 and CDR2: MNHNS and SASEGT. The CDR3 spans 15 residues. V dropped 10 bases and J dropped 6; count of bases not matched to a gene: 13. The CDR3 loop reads CATQWGLDRSGELFF. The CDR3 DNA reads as TGTGCCACCCAGTGGGGACTAGATCGGTCCGGGGAGCTGTTTTTT.